The rows below give T cell receptor beta chains drawn from one sample of a study of control samples from healthy donors and cancer patients. The repertoire was sequenced with immunoSEQ multiplex PCR; TCRdb's copy has only in-frame clones and lacks some. The table includes 100,000 to 150,000 clones, roughly 84% detected once. Sequencing input: blood. All receptors come from a man in his forties in good health. Both conserved end residues are part of each CDR3. The order of the fields is V gene, D gene, clone size, J gene, CDR3 DNA, CDR3 protein. The D gene is left open where the match is weak. Some rows mark clone size as missing; the rest say once, few, many or name a class of expanded clone.

>TRBV27|.|.|TRBJ1-6
TGTGCCAGCAGTTTAGGGGCCCATTCACCCCTCCACTTT
CASSLGAHSPLHF
>TRBV14|.|.|TRBJ2-7
TGTGCCAGCAGCCAAGGGAGGGCTAATTACGTGCAGTACTTC
CASSQGRANYVQYF
>TRBV7-9|.|.|TRBJ1-1
TGTGCCAGCAGCTTAATGGGTCACACTGAAGCTTTCTTT
CASSLMGHTEAFF
>TRBV27|.|.|TRBJ2-3
TGTGCCAGCGCCCTGGGGCTGCCCTCAGATACGCAGTATTTT
CASALGLPSDTQYF
>TRBV5-1|TRBD2|once|TRBJ2-1
TGCGCCAGCAAGTTAAGCGGGGGGAATGAGCAGTTCTTC
CASKLSGGNEQFF
>TRBV19|.|.|TRBJ2-7
TGTGCCAGTAGTAGAACCGCAGGGAACGAGCAGTACTTC
CASSRTAGNEQYF
>TRBV10-1|.|.|TRBJ2-4
TGCGCCAGCAGTGAGTCTCGGCAGGGTTTTGCCAAAAACATTCAGTACTTC
CASSESRQGFAKNIQYF
>TRBV24-1|.|.|TRBJ2-1
TGTGCCACCAGTGATTTCCCCAACTACAATGAGCAGTTCTTC
CATSDFPNYNEQFF
>TRBV7-9|.|.|TRBJ2-3
TGTGCCAGCAGCTTAGCGGCCGGGGGCACAGATACGCAGTATTTT
CASSLAAGGTDTQYF
>TRBV12-3/TRBV12-4|.|few|TRBJ1-2
TGTGCCAGCAGTTTAGGGTTCTTCGCGGGCTACACCTTC
CASSLGFFAGYTF
>TRBV30|.|.|TRBJ2-3
TGTGCCTGGAGAGTGGGGGGGCTGGAAGATACGCAGTATTTT
CAWRVGGLEDTQYF
>TRBV3-1/TRBV3-2|TRBD1|.|TRBJ1-1
TGTGCCAGCAGCCAAGTGCGGACAGGTATTGGCACTGAAGCTTTCTTT
CASSQVRTGIGTEAFF
>TRBV7-2|TRBD1|.|TRBJ1-1
TGTGCCAGCAGTTCGGACAGGGGCACTGAAGCTTTCTTT
CASSSDRGTEAFF
>TRBV11-2|TRBD1|.|TRBJ2-5
TGTGCCAAGACCCCAGGGACAGGGTGCCAAGAGACCCAGTACTTC
CAKTPGTGCQETQYF
>TRBV20-1|TRBD1|.|TRBJ1-1
TGCAGTACCCACAGGGGATATGAAGCTTTCTTT
CSTHRGYEAFF
>TRBV5-3|.|.|TRBJ2-7
TGTGCCAGAAGCTTGGTTGACGAAACAAACTACGAGCAGTACTTC
CARSLVDETNYEQYF
>TRBV7-6|TRBD1|.|TRBJ1-3
TGTGCCAGCAGCCGGGGACAGGGCTATTTCAACACCATATATTTT
CASSRGQGYFNTIYF
>TRBV7-9|.|.|TRBJ1-2
TGTGCCAGCAGCCCCCCTCCATGGGCTGGCTATGGCTACACCTTC
CASSPPPWAGYGYTF
>TRBV7-9|TRBD2|.|TRBJ2-1
TGTGCCAGCAGCTTAGGTAGCGGGGGGGCGGATGAGCAGTTCTTC
CASSLGSGGADEQFF
>TRBV6-5|.|.|TRBJ2-7
TGTGCCAGCAGTTACGCCATTACCGGGTCTTCCTACGAGCAGTACTTC
CASSYAITGSSYEQYF
>TRBV6-2/TRBV6-3|.|.|TRBJ2-1
TGTGCCAGCAGCTGGGGGCTGGGTGAGCAGTTCTTC
CASSWGLGEQFF
>TRBV9|TRBD1|.|TRBJ2-5
TGTGCCAGCAGCTCTTGGACAGGTCAAGAGACCCAGTACTTC
CASSSWTGQETQYF
>TRBV11-3|.|.|TRBJ1-1
TGTGCCAGCAGCTTCGGACAGAACACTGAAGCTTTCTTT
CASSFGQNTEAFF
>TRBV6-1|.|.|TRBJ1-5
TGTGCCAGCAGTGAAGGAGGCCATAGCAATCAGCCCCAGCATTTT
CASSEGGHSNQPQHF
>TRBV10-2|TRBD1|once|TRBJ2-4
TGCGCCAGCAGTGAGATGCCGGGACAGAATAAAAACATTCAGTACTTC
CASSEMPGQNKNIQYF
>TRBV29-1|TRBD1|.|TRBJ2-7
TGCAGCGTCGTGGACAGGACCAAGGGGTACGAGCAGTACTTC
CSVVDRTKGYEQYF
>TRBV5-6|.|.|TRBJ2-1
TGTGCCAGCAGCTTGGTGGGGAACTACAATGAGCAGTTCTTC
CASSLVGNYNEQFF
>TRBV5-1|.|few|TRBJ2-2
TGCGCCAGCAGCTTAGAGAGGGCAGGGAGGACCACCGGGGAGCTGTTTTTT
CASSLERAGRTTGELFF
>TRBV19|.|once|TRBJ2-1
TGTGCCAGTAGTATAGAGGGGTGGGGTTCCTACAATGAGCAGTTCTTC
CASSIEGWGSYNEQFF
>TRBV25-1|.|once|TRBJ1-5
TGTGCCAGCAGAAGGGACCGTCCCCGACCACATAGCAATCAGCCCCAGCATTTT
CASRRDRPRPHSNQPQHF
>TRBV6-5|.|few|TRBJ1-1
TGTGCCAGCAGTTACAGGAACACTGAAGCTTTCTTT
CASSYRNTEAFF
>TRBV5-6|TRBD1|.|TRBJ2-2
TGTGCCAGCAGCCTAGACAGGGGGCGAATCAACACCGGGGAGCTGTTTTTT
CASSLDRGRINTGELFF
>TRBV19|.|once|TRBJ1-3
TGTGCCAGTAGTATGAGGTACGGCGACATCTCTGGAAACACCATATATTTT
CASSMRYGDISGNTIYF
>TRBV18|TRBD1|few|TRBJ1-4
TGTGCCAGCTCACCCGGGACAGGGAATGAAAAACTGTTTTTT
CASSPGTGNEKLFF
>TRBV24-1|.|once|TRBJ1-2
TGTGCCACCAGTGTAGGCATCAACTATGGCTACACCTTC
CATSVGINYGYTF
>TRBV11-2|.|.|TRBJ1-2
TGTGCCAGCAGCTTAGCCAGGGACTATGGCTACACCTTC
CASSLARDYGYTF
>TRBV11-3|.|.|TRBJ1-1
TGTGCCAGCAGCTTAGACCCTGGCAGGGGAAAGGATGGAGCTTTCTTT
CASSLDPGRGKDGAFF
>TRBV6-1|.|.|TRBJ1-1
TGTGCCAGCAGTGAATCTGAGGGACTGTGGGCTTTCTTT
CASSESEGLWAFF
>TRBV12-3/TRBV12-4|.|.|TRBJ1-5
TGTGCCAGCAGTCTCCAAGATCAGCCCCAGCATTTT
CASSLQDQPQHF
>TRBV2|.|few|TRBJ1-1
TGTGCCAGTGCCAGGGACACTGAAGCTTTCTTT
CASARDTEAFF
>TRBV4-3|TRBD1|.|TRBJ2-5
TGCGCCAGCAGCCAAGATCTATTCAGGGGGAAGTTGCAAGAGACCCAGTACTTC
CASSQDLFRGKLQETQYF
>TRBV24-1|.|.|TRBJ1-2
TGTGCCACCAGTGGAGCGGGGGACGGCTACACCTTC
CATSGAGDGYTF
>TRBV18|.|.|TRBJ2-3
TGTGCCAGCTCACCACCGGGGATAGATACGCAGTATTTT
CASSPPGIDTQYF
>TRBV5-1|.|.|TRBJ1-1
TGCGCCAGCAGATCGGTACAGGGTACTATCGCTGAAGCTTTCTTT
CASRSVQGTIAEAFF
>TRBV5-1|.|.|TRBJ1-2
TGCGCCAGCAGCTTGGGAGGCGGCTACACCTTC
CASSLGGGYTF
>TRBV11-3|TRBD1|few|TRBJ2-3
TGTGCCAGCAGCTTAGATGCCAGGGGGCGCGTAACAGATACGCAGTATTTT
CASSLDARGRVTDTQYF
>TRBV6-2/TRBV6-3|.|.|TRBJ2-7
TGTGCCAGCAGCGGGCAGGCCTACGAGCAGTACTTC
CASSGQAYEQYF
>TRBV5-4|TRBD1|.|TRBJ1-1
TGTGCCAGCAGCCCAGGACAGGGGATGAACACTGAAGCTTTCTTT
CASSPGQGMNTEAFF